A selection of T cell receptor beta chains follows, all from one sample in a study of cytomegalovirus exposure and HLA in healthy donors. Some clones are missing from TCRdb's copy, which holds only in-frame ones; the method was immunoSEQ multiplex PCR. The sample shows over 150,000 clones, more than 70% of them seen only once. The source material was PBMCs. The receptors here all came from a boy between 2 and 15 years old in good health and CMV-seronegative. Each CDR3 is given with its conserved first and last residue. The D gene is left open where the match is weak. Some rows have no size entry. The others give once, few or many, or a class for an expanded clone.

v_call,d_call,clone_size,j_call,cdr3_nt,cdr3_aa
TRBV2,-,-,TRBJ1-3,TGTGCCAGCAGTGAACCAGGGCCCTCTGGAAACACCATATATTTT,CASSEPGPSGNTIYF
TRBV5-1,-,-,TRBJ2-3,TGCGCCAGCAGCCCCTCTCTCGGGGATACGCAGTATTTT,CASSPSLGDTQYF
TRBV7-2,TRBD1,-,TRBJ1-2,TGTGCCAGCAGCTCCTTGGACAGGGACTATGGCTACACCTTC,CASSSLDRDYGYTF
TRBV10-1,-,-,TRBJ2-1,TGCGCCAGCAGTGGAAACAGAGCCAGGGGTGAGCAGTTCTTC,CASSGNRARGEQFF
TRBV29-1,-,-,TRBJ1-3,TGCAGCGTTGAAGGACAGCCGGGGGACACCATATATTTT,CSVEGQPGDTIYF
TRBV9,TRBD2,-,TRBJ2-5,TGTGCCAGCAGCGTTGATGGGCTAGCGGGAGGAGATCGGGTAAAAGAGACCCAGTACTTC,CASSVDGLAGGDRVKETQYF
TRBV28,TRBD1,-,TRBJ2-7,TGTGCCAGCAGTTCCCCTCAGGACAGGGACGAGCAGTACTTC,CASSSPQDRDEQYF
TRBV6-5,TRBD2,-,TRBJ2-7,TGTGCCGCATCCTCCCAAGGGACTAGTCGCGACGAGCAGTACTTC,CAASSQGTSRDEQYF
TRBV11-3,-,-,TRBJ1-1,TGTGCCAGCAGCAAAGGGGGTGGGATCCACACTGAAGCTTTCTTT,CASSKGGGIHTEAFF
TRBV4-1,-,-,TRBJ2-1,TGCGCCAGCAGCCAAGGGGGGCGGGGGAGATACAATGAGCAGTTCTTC,CASSQGGRGRYNEQFF
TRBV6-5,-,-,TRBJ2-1,TGTGCCAGCACTGACGGGAGTATATACAATGAGCAGTTCTTC,CASTDGSIYNEQFF
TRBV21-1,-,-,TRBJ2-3,TGTGCCAGCAGCACTAGAACTAGCGGGAGGGCCCTTAGCACAGATACGCAGTATTTT,CASSTRTSGRALSTDTQYF
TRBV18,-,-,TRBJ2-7,TGTGCCAGTACCGGAGCAGACTCCTACGAGCAGTACTTC,CASTGADSYEQYF
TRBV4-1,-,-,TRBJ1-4,TGCGCCAGCAGCCAAGAAAGGGGTAAAGCAACTAATGAAAAACTGTTTTTT,CASSQERGKATNEKLFF
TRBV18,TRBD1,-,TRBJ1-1,TGTGCCAGCTCACGCGGACAGGGTATGACTGAAGCTTTCTTT,CASSRGQGMTEAFF
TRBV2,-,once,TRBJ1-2,TGTGCCAGCAGTGAATATTTACATGGCTATGGCTACACCTTC,CASSEYLHGYGYTF
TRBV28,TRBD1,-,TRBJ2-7,TGTGCCAGCAGTTGGGACAGGGTAATCTACGAGCAGTACTTC,CASSWDRVIYEQYF
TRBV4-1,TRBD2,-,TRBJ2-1,TGCGCCAGCAGCCAAGCGCGACTAGCAGATACCTACAATGAGCAGTTCTTC,CASSQARLADTYNEQFF
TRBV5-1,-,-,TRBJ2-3,TGCGCCAGCAGCCGCCTATGGGGGGGCACAGATACGCAGTATTTT,CASSRLWGGTDTQYF
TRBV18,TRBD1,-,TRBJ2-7,TGTGCCAGCTCACCGCGGGACAGGATTGTCGAGCAGTACTTC,CASSPRDRIVEQYF
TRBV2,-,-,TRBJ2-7,TGTGCCAGCAGTGGGACAGAGCAGTACTTC,CASSGTEQYF
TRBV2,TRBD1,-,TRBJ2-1,TGTGCCAGCAGTGGGGACAGTAAAAATAGGCAGTTCTTC,CASSGDSKNRQFF
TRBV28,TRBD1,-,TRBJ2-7,TGTGCCAGCAGTCGTGCAGAGGGGACAGAGTTTTACGAGCAGTACTTC,CASSRAEGTEFYEQYF
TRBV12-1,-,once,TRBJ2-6,TGTGCCAGCAGCTTTGCGAGGAACAGGGCCGTCGTCCTGACTTTC,CASSFARNRAVVLTF
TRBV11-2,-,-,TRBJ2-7,TGTGCCAGCAGCCTTGACAGGATCTACGAGCAGTACTTC,CASSLDRIYEQYF
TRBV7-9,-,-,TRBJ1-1,TGTGCCAGCAGCTTACTCGGTGAAGCTTTCTTT,CASSLLGEAFF
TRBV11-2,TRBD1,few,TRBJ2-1,TGTGCCAGCAGGCATGACAGGGGGCGGAAGAATGAGCAGTTCTTC,CASRHDRGRKNEQFF
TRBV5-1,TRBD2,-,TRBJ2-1,TGCGCCAGCAGCTTTCTAGCGGGGGATGAGCAGTTCTTC,CASSFLAGDEQFF
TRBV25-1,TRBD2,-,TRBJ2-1,TGTGCCAGCAGTGTACTAGCGGGAGTACGAAATGAGCAGTTCTTC,CASSVLAGVRNEQFF
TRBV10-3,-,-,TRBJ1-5,TGTGCCATCAGTGAGAGCGGGGAGCCCCAGCATTTT,CAISESGEPQHF
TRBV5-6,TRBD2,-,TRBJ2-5,TGTGCCAGCAGCCGGACTAGCGGGAGATGGAGTCAAGAGACCCAGTACTTC,CASSRTSGRWSQETQYF
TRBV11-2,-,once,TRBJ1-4,TGTGCCAGCAGCTTAAGTAGGGGTGGGGAAAAACTGTTTTTT,CASSLSRGGEKLFF
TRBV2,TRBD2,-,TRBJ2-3,TGTGCCAGCAGCTTTGAACTAGCGGGAGGCACAGATACGCAGTATTTT,CASSFELAGGTDTQYF
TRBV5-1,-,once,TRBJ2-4,TGCGCCAGCAGCTCAGATCGACAACCGGGGGTGGCCAAAAACATTCAGTACTTC,CASSSDRQPGVAKNIQYF
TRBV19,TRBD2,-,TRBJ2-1,TGTGCCAGTAGTATAGGAGTTCTAGCGGGACGCTACAATGAGCAGTTCTTC,CASSIGVLAGRYNEQFF
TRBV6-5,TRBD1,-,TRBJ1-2,TGTGCCAGCAGTTCCCGGGACAGCTCGGCCTATGGCTACACCTTC,CASSSRDSSAYGYTF
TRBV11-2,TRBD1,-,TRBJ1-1,TGTGCCAGTGTCGGACAGGTGAACACTGAAGCTTTCTTT,CASVGQVNTEAFF
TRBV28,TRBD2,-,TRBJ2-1,TGTGCCAGCAGTCTCCGGACTAGCGGCTACAATGAGCAGTTCTTC,CASSLRTSGYNEQFF
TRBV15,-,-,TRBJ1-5,TGTGCCACCAGCAGAGATAGAGCGGACGGTCAGCCCCAGCATTTT,CATSRDRADGQPQHF
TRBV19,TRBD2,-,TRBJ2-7,TGTGCCAGTAGCGTGAGGACAGGTTCGACTAGCGGGACCTACGAGCAGTACTTC,CASSVRTGSTSGTYEQYF
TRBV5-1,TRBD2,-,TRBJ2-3,TGCGCCAGCAGCCCGGGACTAGAAATATCAGCAGATACGCAGTATTTT,CASSPGLEISADTQYF
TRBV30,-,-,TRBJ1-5,TGTGCCTGGAGCCTCGGGGGGAAGCAGCCCCAGCATTTT,CAWSLGGKQPQHF